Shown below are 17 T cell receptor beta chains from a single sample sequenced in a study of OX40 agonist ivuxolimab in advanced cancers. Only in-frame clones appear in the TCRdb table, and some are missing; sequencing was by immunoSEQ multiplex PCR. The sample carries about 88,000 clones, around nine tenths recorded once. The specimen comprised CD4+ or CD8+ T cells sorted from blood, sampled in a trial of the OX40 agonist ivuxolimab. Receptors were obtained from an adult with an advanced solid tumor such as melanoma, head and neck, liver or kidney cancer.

The DNA of the CDR3 is TGTGCCAGCACTTTAGCGGACAGGGGGGTCACTGAAGCTTTCTTT. Amino acids: CASTLADRGVTEAFF. The rearrangement links TRBV6-6 to TRBJ1-1; 10 bases agree with TRBD1. The CDR3 extends over 15 amino acids. Germline-derived CDR1 and CDR2 are MNHNY and SVGAGI (reference sequence). With 7 bases clipped from V and 4 bases from J, the junction kept 9 bases outside the gene matches.

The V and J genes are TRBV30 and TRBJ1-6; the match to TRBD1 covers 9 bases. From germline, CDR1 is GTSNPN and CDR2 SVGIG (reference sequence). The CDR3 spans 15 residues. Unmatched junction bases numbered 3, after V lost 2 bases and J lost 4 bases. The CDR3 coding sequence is TGTGCCTGGAGTCTGACAGGGGGATATAATTCACCCCTCCACTTT. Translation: CAWSLTGGYNSPLHF.

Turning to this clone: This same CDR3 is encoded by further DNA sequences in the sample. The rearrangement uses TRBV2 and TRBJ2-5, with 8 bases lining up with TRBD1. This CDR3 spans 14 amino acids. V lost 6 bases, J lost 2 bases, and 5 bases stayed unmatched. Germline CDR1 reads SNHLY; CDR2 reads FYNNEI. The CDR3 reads CASRRQGIQETQYF. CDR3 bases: TGTGCCAGCAGGAGACAGGGGATACAAGAGACCCAGTACTTC. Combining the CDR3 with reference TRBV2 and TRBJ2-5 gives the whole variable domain EPEVTQTPSHQVTQMGQEVILRCVPISNHLYFYWYRQILGQKVEFLVSFYNNEISEKSEIFDDQFSVERPDGSNFTLKIRSTKLEDSAMYFCASRRQGIQETQYFGPGTRLLVL.

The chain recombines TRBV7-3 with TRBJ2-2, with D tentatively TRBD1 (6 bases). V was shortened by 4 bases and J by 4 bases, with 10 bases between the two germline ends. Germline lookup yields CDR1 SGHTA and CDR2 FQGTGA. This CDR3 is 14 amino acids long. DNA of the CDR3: TGTGCCAGCAGCTATACAGGGAGCACCGGGGAGCTGTTTTTT. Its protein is CASSYTGSTGELFF.

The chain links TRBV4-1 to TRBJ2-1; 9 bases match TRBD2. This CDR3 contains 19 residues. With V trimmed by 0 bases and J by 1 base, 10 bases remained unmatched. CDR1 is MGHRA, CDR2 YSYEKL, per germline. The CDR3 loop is CASSQDRGASGKSYNEQFF. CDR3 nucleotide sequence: TGCGCCAGCAGCCAAGATCGAGGGGCTAGCGGGAAATCCTACAATGAGCAGTTCTTC.

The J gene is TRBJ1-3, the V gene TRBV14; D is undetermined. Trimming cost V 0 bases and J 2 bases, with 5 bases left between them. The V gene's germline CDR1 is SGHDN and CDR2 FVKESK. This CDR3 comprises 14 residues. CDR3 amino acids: CASSQDGPGNTIYF. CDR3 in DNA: TGTGCCAGCAGCCAAGACGGCCCTGGAAACACCATATATTTT.

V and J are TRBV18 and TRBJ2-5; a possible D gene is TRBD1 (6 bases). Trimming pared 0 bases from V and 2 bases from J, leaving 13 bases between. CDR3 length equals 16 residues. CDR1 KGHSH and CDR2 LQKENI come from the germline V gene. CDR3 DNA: TGTGCCAGCTCACCACCGATAAGGACAGATCAAGAGACCCAGTACTTC. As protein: CASSPPIRTDQETQYF.

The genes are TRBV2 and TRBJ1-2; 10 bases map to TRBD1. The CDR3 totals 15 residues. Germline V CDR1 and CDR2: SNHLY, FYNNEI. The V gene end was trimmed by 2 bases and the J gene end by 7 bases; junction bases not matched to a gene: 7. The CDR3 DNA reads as TGTGCCAGCAGTGAAAGGGGGACAGGGGTATTTGGCTACACCTTC. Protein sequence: CASSERGTGVFGYTF.

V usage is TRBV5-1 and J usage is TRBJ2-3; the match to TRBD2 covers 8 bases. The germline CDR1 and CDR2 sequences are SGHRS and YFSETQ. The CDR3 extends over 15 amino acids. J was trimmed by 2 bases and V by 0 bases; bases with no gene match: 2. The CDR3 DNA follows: TGCGCCAGCAGCTTGGAACTAGCGGACACAGATACGCAGTATTTT. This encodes CASSLELADTDTQYF.

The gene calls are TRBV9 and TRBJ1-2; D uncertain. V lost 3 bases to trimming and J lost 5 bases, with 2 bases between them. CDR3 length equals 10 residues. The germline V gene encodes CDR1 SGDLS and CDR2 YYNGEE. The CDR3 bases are TGTGCCAGCAGCGGGTATGGCTACACCTTC. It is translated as CASSGYGYTF.

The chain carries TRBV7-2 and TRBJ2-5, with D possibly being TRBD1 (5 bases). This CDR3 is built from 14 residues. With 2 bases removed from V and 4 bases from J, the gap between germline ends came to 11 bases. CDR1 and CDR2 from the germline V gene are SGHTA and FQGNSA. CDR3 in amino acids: CASSLQGISETQYF. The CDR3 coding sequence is TGTGCCAGCAGCTTACAGGGAATCTCAGAGACCCAGTACTTC.

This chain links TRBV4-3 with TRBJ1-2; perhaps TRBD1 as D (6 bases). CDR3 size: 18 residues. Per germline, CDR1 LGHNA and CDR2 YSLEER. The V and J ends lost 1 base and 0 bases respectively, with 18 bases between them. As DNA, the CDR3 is TGCGCCAGCAGCCAAGGGTATTCGACAGGCGCAACTAACTATGGCTACACCTTC. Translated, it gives CASSQGYSTGATNYGYTF.

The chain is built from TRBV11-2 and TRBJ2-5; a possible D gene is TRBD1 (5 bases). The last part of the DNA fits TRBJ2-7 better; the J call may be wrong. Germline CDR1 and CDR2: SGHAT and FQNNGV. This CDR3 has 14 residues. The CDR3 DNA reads TGTGCCAGCAGGGCATTGAAGGGGTTCTACGAGCAGTACTTC. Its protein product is CASRALKGFYEQYF.

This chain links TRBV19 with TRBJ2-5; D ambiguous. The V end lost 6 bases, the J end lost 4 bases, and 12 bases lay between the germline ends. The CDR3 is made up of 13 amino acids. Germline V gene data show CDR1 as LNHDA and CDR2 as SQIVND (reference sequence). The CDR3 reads CASRGNTGETQYF. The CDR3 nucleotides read TGTGCCAGTAGGGGGAATACGGGAGAGACCCAGTACTTC.

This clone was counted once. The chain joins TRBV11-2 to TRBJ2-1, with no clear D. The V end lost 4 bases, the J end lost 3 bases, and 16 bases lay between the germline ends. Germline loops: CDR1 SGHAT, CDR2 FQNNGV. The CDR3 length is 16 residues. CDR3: CASSSRVGPFYNEQFF. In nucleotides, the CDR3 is TGTGCCAGCAGCTCTAGAGTAGGGCCTTTCTACAATGAGCAGTTCTTC.

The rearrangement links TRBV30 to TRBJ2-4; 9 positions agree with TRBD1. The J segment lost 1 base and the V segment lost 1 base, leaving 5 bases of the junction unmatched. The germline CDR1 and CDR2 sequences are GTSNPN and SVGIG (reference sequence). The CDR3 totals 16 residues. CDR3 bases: TGTGCCTGGAGTGCCGGGACAGGGAGGGCCAAAAACATTCAGTACTTC. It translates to CAWSAGTGRAKNIQYF.

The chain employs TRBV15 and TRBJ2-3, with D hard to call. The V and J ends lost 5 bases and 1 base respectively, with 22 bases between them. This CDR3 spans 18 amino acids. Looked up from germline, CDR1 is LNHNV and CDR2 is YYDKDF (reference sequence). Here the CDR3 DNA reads TGTGCCACCAGCCTGATTCGCCAAACACCCCGGGGCACAGATACGCAGTATTTT. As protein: CATSLIRQTPRGTDTQYF.